This T cell receptor (beta chain) was identified in a study of T cells in Graves' hyperthyroidism and ophthalmopathy. This clonotype showed up many times. TCR beta CDR3 sequences were amplified from RNA transcripts. An initial round of RT-PCR targeting the TCR CDR3 relied on the HTBI primer set. TCRdb analysed the multiplex PCR reads with MiXCR anew, one entry per CDR3 protein. The data contain roughly 500,000 distinct CDR3 sequences, about 45% of them singletons. This CDR3 has 14 residues. The trim removed 2 bases at V and 2 bases at J, leaving 3 bases unmatched. The germline CDR1 and CDR2 sequences are DFQATT and SNEGSKA (reference sequence).

The TCR originated in an adult woman with Graves' disease, either hyperthyroidism or ophthalmopathy (not recorded which). J is TRBJ2-7 and V is TRBV20-1, with 10 bases lining up with TRBD1. Source material: peripheral blood or thyroid tissue (not recorded which). This chain's CDR3 is CSARLDRGTYEQYF. CDR3 DNA: TGCAGTGCTAGATTGGACAGGGGGACCTACGAGCAGTACTTC.